The 9 T cell receptor beta chains below all came from one sample that was sequenced in a study of shared clonotypes between healthy human individuals. The repertoire was sequenced with immunoSEQ multiplex PCR; TCRdb's copy has only in-frame clones and lacks some. The sample has about 520,000 clones, 81% seen once. What was sequenced was PBMCs. The origin of the receptors is a woman aged 40-49 years in good health. Some clones in this sample may be carry-over from other donors' samples.

CDR3 nucleotides: TGTGCCAGCAGCCTCCCCCGGTCGGGGAAGTCCTACAATGAGCAGTTCTTC. This codes for CASSLPRSGKSYNEQFF. This chain uses TRBV14 with TRBJ2-1; tentative D call: TRBD2 (5 bases). V lost 4 bases to trimming and J lost 1 base, with 17 bases between them. This CDR3 spans 17 amino acids. Germline V gene data show CDR1 as SGHDN and CDR2 as FVKESK.

The chain employs TRBV4-3 and TRBJ1-2; D may be TRBD1 (5 bases). The CDR3 runs 19 residues. Trimming took 1 base from V and 0 from J, leaving 21 bases between them. Per germline, CDR1 LGHNA and CDR2 YSLEER. CDR3 sequence (DNA): TGCGCCAGCAGCCAAGCTCAGCAGGGAGTCGAGAGGCCTAACTATGGCTACACCTTC. Translation: CASSQAQQGVERPNYGYTF.

The chain joins TRBV11-1 to TRBJ2-3, with 10 bases matching TRBD2. Germline-derived CDR1 and CDR2 are SGHAT and FQDESV (reference sequence). With 1 base clipped from V and 3 bases from J, the junction kept 7 bases outside the gene matches. This CDR3 contains 17 residues. Here the CDR3 DNA reads TGTGCCAGCAGCTTAGGAGCTAGCGGGAGTGGAACAGATACGCAGTATTTT. This codes for CASSLGASGSGTDTQYF.

J is TRBJ1-2 and V is TRBV5-1; TRBD1 might be the D (6 bases). The ends were cut back, 0 bases at V and 5 bases at J, with 17 bases in the middle. CDR3 length: 16 residues. CDR1 and CDR2 from the germline V gene are SGHRS and YFSETQ. CDR3 sequence reads: CASSLGIRDIEYGYTF. For the CDR3, the DNA is TGCGCCAGCAGCTTGGGTATACGGGACATTGAGTATGGCTACACCTTC.

The rearrangement joins TRBV4-1 to TRBJ2-1; 15 bases map to TRBD2. This CDR3 is 22 amino acids long. After removal of 1 base from V and 0 bases from J, the junction contained 13 bases not matched to a gene. The germline V gene has CDR1 MGHRA and CDR2 YSYEKL. The CDR3 sequence is CASSQGPRRTSGRAFSYNEQFF. The CDR3 DNA reads TGCGCCAGCAGCCAAGGCCCTCGGAGGACTAGCGGGAGGGCCTTCTCCTACAATGAGCAGTTCTTC.

The chain combines TRBV4-3 with TRBJ2-7; 10 nucleotides align to TRBD2. CDR1 LGHNA and CDR2 YSLEER come from the germline V gene. CDR3 length equals 16 residues. Trimming took 1 base from V and 2 from J; bases not matched to a gene: 5. The CDR3 loop reads CASSQGLLAGTYEQYF. In nucleotides, the CDR3 is TGCGCCAGCAGCCAAGGACTACTAGCGGGAACCTACGAGCAGTACTTC.

The chain carries TRBV19 and TRBJ2-7, with 9 bases matching TRBD1. Germline assignment: CDR1 LNHDA and CDR2 SQIVND (reference sequence). CDR3 length equals 13 residues. V shed 8 bases and J 3 bases; nucleotides not matched to a gene: 5. Here the CDR3 reads CASGQGWDYEQYF. In DNA, the CDR3 is TGTGCCAGTGGACAGGGGTGGGACTACGAGCAGTACTTC.

This clone came up once. The rearrangement uses TRBV2 and TRBJ2-1, with 7 nucleotides matching TRBD1. Losses at the gene ends were 6 bases for V and 6 bases for J; bases not matched to a gene: 8. There are 14 residues in the CDR3. The V gene's germline CDR1 is SNHLY and CDR2 FYNNEI. CDR3 DNA: TGTGCCAGCAGGGCGACAGGGAACAGCAATGAGCAGTTCTTC. Translated, it gives CASRATGNSNEQFF.

This clone was seen only once. A far larger clone is one nucleotide away, so this likely arose from a read error. Other nucleotide sequences in the sample specify the same CDR3. V and J are TRBV2 and TRBJ1-2; D possibly corresponds to TRBD1 (5 bases). The V end was cut by 11 bases, the J end by 4 bases, with 11 bases between. Germline CDR1 and CDR2: SNHLY and FYNNEI. The CDR3 runs to 11 residues. The CDR3 nucleotides are TGTGCCCTTGGGAGGGGCTATGGCTACACCTTC. Translating gives CALGRGYGYTF. The whole variable domain, remainder taken from reference TRBV2 and TRBJ1-2, is EPEVTQTPSHQVTQMGQEVILRCVPISNHLYFYWYRQILGQKVEFLVSFYNNEISEKSEIFDDQFSVERPDGSNFTLKIRSTKLEDSAMYFCALGRGYGYTFGSGTRLTVV.